These 26 T cell receptor beta chains were sequenced from one sample in a study of identical twins. TCRdb called the 5' RACE reads again in MiXCR, with one record for every CDR3 protein. Of under 300,000 distinct CDR3 sequences listed, approximately 7.1% were seen once; the top ten hold roughly 15%. The same sample was also studied in work on T cells expressing NK-cell markers.

The sequencing sample was made of CD8+ T cells sorted from blood. These receptors originate from a woman aged 18 to 35 in good health.

This clonotype has only a few counts. The chain links TRBV5-1 to TRBJ2-2, with 7 bases aligning to TRBD2. The CDR3 runs to 15 residues. The J segment lost 3 bases and the V segment lost 2 bases, leaving 4 bases of the junction unmatched. In germline, CDR1 is SGHRS, CDR2 YFSETQ. In DNA, the CDR3 is TGCGCCAGCAGCTTCCAGCGGGATTACACCGGGGAGCTGTTTTTT. This codes for CASSFQRDYTGELFF.

This clonotype has more than one count but fewer than ten. This rearrangement joins TRBV28 to TRBJ2-2; no definite D call. This CDR3 comprises 14 residues. V gave up 4 bases and J gave up 4 bases, with 10 bases separating them. From germline, CDR1 is MDHEN and CDR2 SYDVKM. The CDR3 loop is CASSYLELTGELFF. The CDR3 coding sequence is TGTGCCAGCAGTTACCTCGAACTCACCGGGGAGCTGTTTTTT.

Only a few counts were recorded for this clonotype. The chain combines TRBV7-3 with TRBJ2-5, with 7 bases identical to TRBD1. V lost 2 bases, J lost 4 bases, and 7 bases stayed unmatched. The CDR3 extends over 15 amino acids. Looked up from germline, CDR1 is SGHTA and CDR2 is FQGTGA. CDR3 region: CASSLATGVGETQYF. CDR3 DNA: TGTGCCAGCAGCTTAGCAACAGGGGTCGGAGAGACCCAGTACTTC.

This clonotype was seen a few times. V and J are TRBV9 and TRBJ2-1, with 9 bases aligning to TRBD2. The germline V gene has CDR1 SGDLS and CDR2 YYNGEE. The CDR3 runs 18 residues. The junction had 15 bases not matched to a gene; V was cut back by 0 bases and J by 8 bases. The CDR3 reads CASSVEWRGGVGGDEQFF. The DNA of the CDR3 is TGTGCCAGCAGCGTAGAATGGCGGGGGGGCGTGGGAGGGGATGAGCAGTTCTTC.

This clonotype was observed many times. CDR3 protein: CASSQVDLAGGSYEQYF. In DNA form, the CDR3 reads TGTGCCAGCAGCCAAGTCGATCTAGCGGGGGGTTCCTACGAGCAGTACTTC. V is TRBV4-2 and J is TRBJ2-7, with 11 nucleotides matching TRBD2. This CDR3 has 17 amino acids. The germline V gene has CDR1 LGHNA and CDR2 YNFKEQ. V lost 1 base to trimming and J lost 1 base; unmatched junction nucleotides: 6.

This clonotype was recorded a few times. This chain connects TRBV20-1 to TRBJ1-1; 7 bases align to TRBD1. This CDR3 comprises 13 residues. With V trimmed by 6 bases and J by 5 bases, 9 bases remained unmatched. Germline V gene sequence: CDR1 DFQATT, CDR2 SNEGSKA (reference sequence). CDR3 coding DNA: TGCAGTGCCCGCCCCAGACAGGGAACTGAAGCTTTCTTT. Protein product: CSARPRQGTEAFF.

There are a few counts of this clonotype. CDR3 coding DNA: TGTGCCAGCGTCATGGGCACTGAAGCTTTCTTT. This sequence encodes CASVMGTEAFF. J is TRBJ1-1 and V is TRBV6-1; no definite D call. This CDR3 region has 11 residues. The germline gives CDR1 MNHNS, CDR2 SASEGT. Trimming removed 8 bases from V and 4 bases from J, with 8 bases in between.

This clonotype was picked up a small number of times. The chain combines TRBV9 with TRBJ2-7; D unclear. V lost 0 bases, J lost 2 bases, and 6 bases lay in between. The length of the CDR3 is 13 residues. Germline assignment: CDR1 SGDLS and CDR2 YYNGEE. CDR3 residues: CASSVGQPYEQYF. The CDR3 DNA reads as TGTGCCAGCAGCGTAGGGCAACCCTACGAGCAGTACTTC.

The V call is TRBV27, the J call TRBJ2-7; possibly TRBD2 for D (5 bases). V shed 7 bases and J shed 6 bases, with 19 bases lying between them. Germline assignment: CDR1 MNHEY and CDR2 SMNVEV (reference sequence). CDR3 length: 14 amino acids. The CDR3 DNA follows: TGTGCCAGCACCCCCACGGGGAGAGAAAGCGAGCAGTACTTC. Translating gives CASTPTGRESEQYF.

This clonotype was seen many times. This sequence joins TRBV7-2 and TRBJ2-2; D unresolved. Germline CDR1 is SGHTA and CDR2 is FQGNSA. Deletions cut 2 bases from V and 4 bases from J, with 5 bases between. CDR3 length: 13 residues. CDR3 sequence (DNA): TGTGCCAGCAGCTTATTGGGCACCGGGGAGCTGTTTTTT. This sequence encodes CASSLLGTGELFF.

V gene TRBV5-1 combines with J gene TRBJ2-7; no definite D call. CDR3 size: 18 residues. Germline assignment: CDR1 SGHRS and CDR2 YFSETQ. The V end lost 4 bases, the J end lost 4 bases, and 27 bases lay between the germline ends. CDR3 nucleotide sequence: TGCGCCAGCAGCCTCCCCAGAGACGCAGGTGAGGAAGTGTACGAGCAGTACTTC. It specifies CASSLPRDAGEEVYEQYF.

The rearrangement joins TRBV6-1 to TRBJ2-7, with D maybe TRBD1 (5 bases). Germline lookup yields CDR1 MNHNS and CDR2 SASEGT. The CDR3 is 15 amino acids. Trimming removed 2 bases at V and 2 bases at J, with 13 bases between. Here the CDR3 DNA reads TGTGCCAGCAGTGAAACCCGAGGACAAGCCTACGAGCAGTACTTC. Its protein is CASSETRGQAYEQYF.

This clonotype was counted between two and nine times. The CDR3, as DNA: TGTGCCAGCAGCCCCTTACTAGCGGGTAATGAGCAGTTCTTC. Translated, it gives CASSPLLAGNEQFF. This sequence joins TRBV11-2 and TRBJ2-1, with 9 nucleotides matching TRBD2. Germline V CDR1 and CDR2: SGHAT, FQNNGV. The CDR3 is made up of 14 amino acids. V was clipped by 5 bases and J by 7 bases; unmatched bases: 6. Combining the CDR3 with reference TRBV11-2 and TRBJ2-1 gives the whole variable domain EAGVAQSPRYKIIEKRQSVAFWCNPISGHATLYWYQQILGQGPKLLIQFQNNGVVDDSQLPKDRFSAERLKGVDSTLKIQPAKLEDSAVYLCASSPLLAGNEQFFGPGTRLTVL.

This clonotype was detected many times. The chain couples TRBV12-3 or TRBV12-4 to TRBJ2-1; the D gene is possibly TRBD1 (6 bases). V lost 2 bases and J 8 bases, leaving 13 bases between the germline ends. The CDR3 has 14 residues. The CDR3 spells CASSLTGKGDEQFF. CDR3 nucleotide sequence: TGTGCCAGCAGTTTAACAGGGAAAGGGGATGAGCAGTTCTTC.

Many counts were recorded for this clonotype. The CDR3 loop is CASSLDAWTSGYNEQFF. The CDR3 DNA reads TGTGCCAGCAGCTTAGATGCGTGGACTAGTGGGTACAATGAGCAGTTCTTC. The chain combines TRBV11-2 with TRBJ2-1; the match to TRBD2 covers 7 bases. The CDR3 is 17 amino acids. The germline gives CDR1 SGHAT, CDR2 FQNNGV. V gave up 0 bases and J gave up 4 bases; unmatched junction bases: 9.

This clonotype was recorded a few times. This chain connects TRBV30 to TRBJ2-2, with 15 bases matching TRBD2. V gave up 3 bases and J gave up 9 bases; unmatched junction bases: 20. This CDR3 region has 20 residues. Per germline, CDR1 GTSNPN and CDR2 SVGIG (reference sequence). CDR3 coding DNA: TGTGCCTGGAGAGCCAACCCTCAAGGGACTAGCGGGAGGCTGCCCCGGGAGCTGTTTTTT. Translating it yields CAWRANPQGTSGRLPRELFF.

This clonotype was counted between two and nine times. The chain uses TRBV11-1 and TRBJ1-2; 11 positions agree with TRBD1. Germline V gene sequence: CDR1 SGHAT, CDR2 FQDESV (reference sequence). J gave up 3 bases and V 4 bases, and 16 bases lay outside the gene matches. CDR3 length equals 19 residues. The CDR3 DNA sequence: TGTGCCAGCAGCTCGCCGGGACAGGGGGTAGGACATCCTGACTATGGCTACACCTTC. This codes for CASSSPGQGVGHPDYGYTF.

This clonotype was observed a few times. The rearrangement joins TRBV5-4 to TRBJ2-7, with D maybe TRBD1 (6 bases). Germline V gene sequence: CDR1 SGHNT, CDR2 YYREEE (reference sequence). The V end lost 0 bases, the J end lost 0 bases, and 10 bases lay between the germline ends. CDR3 length: 15 residues. DNA for the CDR3: TGTGCCAGCAGCTTGGAGAGCAGGGGCTCCTACGAGCAGTACTTC. It codes for CASSLESRGSYEQYF.

This clonotype was observed a handful of times. A much more abundant neighbour one base away suggests this may be a read error. This chain links TRBV12-3 or TRBV12-4 with TRBJ2-1, with D perhaps TRBD1 (6 bases). There are 15 residues in the CDR3. The DNA of the CDR3 is TGTGCCAGCAGTTTAAAAGGGGGAGTGGCAAATGAGCAGGTCTTC. This gives the protein CASSLKGGVANEQVF.

This chain joins TRBV12-3 or TRBV12-4 and TRBJ1-1, with D unclear. V was cut by 6 bases and J by 6 bases, with 8 bases left in between. The CDR3 spans 11 residues. The DNA for the CDR3 is TGTGCCAGCAGCCCCGGCTCTGAAGCTTTCTTT. Translating it yields CASSPGSEAFF.

This clonotype was counted only a few times. V and J are TRBV27 and TRBJ2-1; 12 nucleotides match TRBD2. Germline CDR1 is MNHEY and CDR2 is SMNVEV (reference sequence). V shed 4 bases and J 7 bases; nucleotides not matched to a gene: 11. The CDR3 has 17 amino acids. CDR3: CASSSFPGLAGENEQFF. The DNA of the CDR3 is TGTGCCAGCAGTTCTTTCCCGGGACTAGCGGGCGAGAATGAGCAGTTCTTC.

The chain's CDR3 is CSGTSPPNQETQYF. The CDR3 DNA reads as TGCAGCGGGACCTCGCCGCCAAACCAAGAGACCCAGTACTTC. The chain links TRBV29-1 to TRBJ2-5; D remains unclear. CDR1 is SQVTM, CDR2 ANQGSEA, per germline. V was shortened by 7 bases and J by 0 bases, with 15 bases between the two germline ends. CDR3 size: 14 residues. The full variable domain, completed using reference TRBV29-1 and TRBJ2-5, is SAVISQKPSRDICQRGTSLTIQCQVDSQVTMMFWYRQQPGQSLTLIATANQGSEATYESGFVIDKFPISRPNLTFSTLTVSNMSPEDSSIYLCSGTSPPNQETQYFGPGTRLLVL.

This chain uses TRBV30 with TRBJ1-1, with unresolved D. In germline, CDR1 is GTSNPN, CDR2 SVGIG (reference sequence). With 0 bases removed from V and 1 base from J, the gap between germline ends came to 6 bases. The CDR3 runs to 13 residues. The CDR3 sequence is CAWSVLPNTEAFF. CDR3 DNA: TGTGCCTGGAGTGTACTACCGAACACTGAAGCTTTCTTT.

In its sample, this clonotype was seen many times. The V gene is TRBV12-3 or TRBV12-4, the J gene TRBJ2-3; a possible D gene is TRBD2 (5 bases). This CDR3 is 14 amino acids long. Trimming took 2 bases from V and 6 from J, leaving 12 bases between them. The CDR3 loop is CASSLTLGVDTQYF. The DNA of the CDR3 is TGTGCCAGCAGTTTAACTTTGGGAGTGGATACGCAGTATTTT.

The V gene is TRBV19, the J gene TRBJ1-6; no definite D call. Per germline, CDR1 LNHDA and CDR2 SQIVND (reference sequence). Trimming took 5 bases from V and 6 from J, leaving 11 bases between them. CDR3 length: 14 residues. The CDR3 bases are TGTGCCAGTAGTCAAGGGTGGGGTAATTCACCCCTCCACTTT. It codes for CASSQGWGNSPLHF. The variable domain in full, with the rest retrieved from reference TRBV19 and TRBJ1-6, is DGGITQSPKYLFRKEGQNVTLSCEQNLNHDAMYWYRQDPGQGLRLIYYSQIVNDFQKGDIAEGYSVSREKKESFPLTVTSAQKNPTAFYLCASSQGWGNSPLHFGNGTRLTVT.

The chain employs TRBV5-6 and TRBJ2-1, with no clear D. Per germline, CDR1 SGHDT and CDR2 YYEEEE. This CDR3 has 12 amino acids. Deletions cut 5 bases from V and 10 bases from J, with 13 bases between. The CDR3 DNA reads as TGTGCCAGCAGGGGGTGGCCAGACGAGCAGTTCTTC. It translates to CASRGWPDEQFF.